The present T cell receptor beta chain was sequenced within a study of long-term antiretroviral therapy in people with HIV. About the research overall: The oldest samples precede the 2015 immediate-ART recommendation by about a decade. Study-wide points: Within the repertoire, clones expanded before ART were dominant at all time points.

Concerning this clone itself: Its antigen is undetermined.

At survey level, the immunoSEQ assay was run in its v3.0 version. Here immunoSEQ multiplex PCR was the method, and the copy in TCRdb shows in-frame clones only, minus some. This table holds about 17,000 clones, 60% to 85% found once. Two or more post-ART PBMC samples, plus at least one pre-ART sample, were available for each donor. The CDR3 is 14 amino acids. Trimming took 5 bases from V and 3 from J; bases not matched to a gene: 7. The germline CDR1 and CDR2 sequences are SEHNR and FQNEAQ (reference sequence). This sequence joins TRBV7-9 and TRBJ2-7, with 7 bases matching TRBD2. This TCR came from a young man with HIV. This sample comprised unsorted PBMCs, obtained at the start of antiretroviral therapy. The CDR3 DNA sequence: TGTGCCAGCAGCACTGACGGGGGGATCTACGAGCAGTACTTC. Its translation: CASSTDGGIYEQYF.